The rows below give T cell receptor beta chains drawn from one sample of a study of molecular identifiers for immune sequencing clone quantification. TCRdb processed the PCR reads anew with MiXCR; each CDR3 protein has one entry. The sample consists of about 640,000 distinct CDR3 sequences, 15% to 20% of them appearing once. Source material: naive CD8+ T cells from blood, with Jurkat cell RNA spiked in. Receptor source: a human donor in good health. Some libraries in this study had Jurkat cell RNA spiked in. Each CDR3 is given with its conserved first and last residue. D genes are given only for firm matches. Size tells how often a clone was seen (once, few, many) or the class of an expanded clone, and some rows leave it out.

j_call: TRBJ2-3; clone_size: many; d_call: NA; v_call: TRBV19; cdr3_aa: CASSIGQVTDTQYF; cdr3_nt: TGTGCCAGTAGTATAGGACAAGTCACAGATACGCAGTATTTT
j_call: TRBJ2-7; clone_size: many; d_call: NA; v_call: TRBV2; cdr3_aa: CASSEGYGSYEQYF; cdr3_nt: TGTGCCAGCAGTGAAGGGTACGGAAGCTACGAGCAGTACTTC
j_call: TRBJ1-5; clone_size: few; d_call: NA; v_call: TRBV19; cdr3_aa: CASNAVRQLQHF; cdr3_nt: TGTGCCAGTAACGCGGTTCGACAGCTCCAGCATTTT
j_call: TRBJ2-7; clone_size: NA; d_call: NA; v_call: TRBV2; cdr3_aa: CASIQDYEQYF; cdr3_nt: TGTGCCAGCATACAGGATTACGAGCAGTACTTC
j_call: TRBJ1-2; clone_size: few; d_call: NA; v_call: TRBV5-6; cdr3_aa: CASSLFGGRDYGYTF; cdr3_nt: TGTGCCAGCAGCTTGTTTGGGGGGCGTGACTATGGCTACACCTTC
j_call: TRBJ1-1; clone_size: many; d_call: NA; v_call: TRBV5-5; cdr3_aa: CASSFMGTEAFF; cdr3_nt: TGTGCCAGCAGCTTCATGGGCACTGAAGCTTTCTTT
j_call: TRBJ1-1; clone_size: few; d_call: NA; v_call: TRBV19; cdr3_aa: CASTFTGTEAFF; cdr3_nt: TGTGCCAGTACCTTTACCGGGACTGAAGCTTTCTTT
j_call: TRBJ2-1; clone_size: few; d_call: TRBD2; v_call: TRBV4-3; cdr3_aa: CASSQETSGYEQFF; cdr3_nt: TGCGCCAGCAGCCAGGAGACTAGCGGGTATGAGCAGTTCTTC
j_call: TRBJ1-2; clone_size: few; d_call: NA; v_call: TRBV10-3; cdr3_aa: CAISEGQSYGYTF; cdr3_nt: TGTGCCATCAGTGAGGGACAGTCCTATGGCTACACCTTC
j_call: TRBJ2-5; clone_size: many; d_call: NA; v_call: TRBV5-1; cdr3_aa: CASSLVEQETQYF; cdr3_nt: TGCGCCAGCAGCTTGGTTGAGCAAGAGACCCAGTACTTC
j_call: TRBJ2-3; clone_size: many; d_call: NA; v_call: TRBV20-1; cdr3_aa: CSARDKGTSTDTQYF; cdr3_nt: TGCAGTGCTAGAGATAAGGGGACTAGCACAGATACGCAGTATTTT
j_call: TRBJ2-3; clone_size: many; d_call: NA; v_call: TRBV6-2/TRBV6-3; cdr3_aa: CASTTPQDTQYF; cdr3_nt: TGTGCCAGCACCACACCACAAGATACGCAGTATTTT
j_call: TRBJ2-1; clone_size: once; d_call: NA; v_call: TRBV20-1; cdr3_aa: CSARDTQSLSSYNEQFF; cdr3_nt: TGCAGTGCTAGAGACACTCAGAGTCTTTCCTCCTACAATGAGCAGTTCTTC
j_call: TRBJ2-7; clone_size: NA; d_call: NA; v_call: TRBV7-9; cdr3_aa: CASSPVLAGLSSYEQYF; cdr3_nt: TGTGCCAGCAGCCCTGTACTGGCGGGACTGAGCTCCTACGAGCAGTACTTC
j_call: TRBJ1-6; clone_size: few; d_call: NA; v_call: TRBV5-1; cdr3_aa: CASSLGTENNSPLHF; cdr3_nt: TGCGCCAGCAGCTTGGGGACAGAAAATAATTCACCCCTCCACTTT
j_call: TRBJ1-2; clone_size: NA; d_call: TRBD1; v_call: TRBV4-1; cdr3_aa: CASSLGTGRRTSGYTF; cdr3_nt: TGCGCCAGCAGCCTGGGGACAGGGCGACGTACGTCTGGCTACACCTTC
j_call: TRBJ2-1; clone_size: once; d_call: TRBD2; v_call: TRBV25-1; cdr3_aa: CARGQMTSGGRRLF; cdr3_nt: TGTGCCAGGGGACAGATGACTAGCGGGGGTCGTCGGCTCTTC
j_call: TRBJ2-2; clone_size: many; d_call: NA; v_call: TRBV5-4; cdr3_aa: CASSRDGTANTGELFF; cdr3_nt: TGTGCCAGCAGCAGGGACGGGACGGCGAACACCGGGGAGCTGTTTTTT
j_call: TRBJ2-1; clone_size: NA; d_call: NA; v_call: TRBV13; cdr3_aa: CASSPTRDEQFF; cdr3_nt: TGTGCCAGCAGCCCTACGAGGGATGAGCAGTTCTTC
j_call: TRBJ2-2; clone_size: NA; d_call: NA; v_call: TRBV10-1; cdr3_aa: CASSELARAPGGLFF; cdr3_nt: TGCGCCAGCAGTGAGCTTGCCAGGGCCCCCGGGGGGCTGTTTTTT
j_call: TRBJ2-7; clone_size: NA; d_call: TRBD2; v_call: TRBV9; cdr3_aa: CASSVSGSGYEQYF; cdr3_nt: TGTGCCAGCAGCGTTAGCGGGAGCGGATACGAGCAGTACTTC
j_call: TRBJ2-2; clone_size: many; d_call: NA; v_call: TRBV6-5; cdr3_aa: CASSYSEYTGELFF; cdr3_nt: TGTGCCAGCAGTTACTCGGAGTATACCGGGGAGCTGTTTTTT
j_call: TRBJ1-1; clone_size: many; d_call: NA; v_call: TRBV20-1; cdr3_aa: CSARALHLIPDRYTEAFF; cdr3_nt: TGCAGTGCTAGAGCTCTACACCTTATCCCAGACAGATACACTGAAGCTTTCTTT
j_call: TRBJ1-5; clone_size: NA; d_call: TRBD1; v_call: TRBV19; cdr3_aa: CASTMTGGNQPQHF; cdr3_nt: TGTGCCAGTACAATGACAGGGGGCAATCAGCCCCAGCATTTT
j_call: TRBJ1-3; clone_size: many; d_call: NA; v_call: TRBV4-3; cdr3_aa: CASSQDGATSGNTIYF; cdr3_nt: TGCGCCAGCAGCCAAGATGGGGCGACCTCTGGAAACACCATATATTTT
j_call: TRBJ2-1; clone_size: NA; d_call: TRBD1; v_call: TRBV19; cdr3_aa: CASGPPGQVRNKQFF; cdr3_nt: TGTGCCAGTGGACCCCCGGGACAGGTACGCAATAAGCAGTTCTTC
j_call: TRBJ1-2; clone_size: many; d_call: TRBD1; v_call: TRBV4-1; cdr3_aa: CASSYGQGTVYGYTF; cdr3_nt: TGCGCCAGCAGCTACGGACAGGGGACGGTTTATGGCTACACCTTC
j_call: TRBJ1-1; clone_size: few; d_call: TRBD1; v_call: TRBV9; cdr3_aa: CASSETQGANTEAFF; cdr3_nt: TGTGCCAGCAGCGAAACACAGGGGGCGAACACTGAAGCTTTCTTT
j_call: TRBJ1-5; clone_size: many; d_call: TRBD1; v_call: TRBV6-1; cdr3_aa: CASSEWDRGLHQPQHF; cdr3_nt: TGTGCCAGCAGTGAATGGGACAGGGGGCTTCATCAGCCCCAGCATTTT
j_call: TRBJ2-3; clone_size: NA; d_call: NA; v_call: TRBV10-3; cdr3_aa: CAISESSILAWADTQYF; cdr3_nt: TGTGCCATCAGTGAGTCGAGTATACTAGCTTGGGCAGATACGCAGTATTTT
j_call: TRBJ1-4; clone_size: NA; d_call: NA; v_call: TRBV7-9; cdr3_aa: CASSPSFATNGKLFF; cdr3_nt: TGTGCCAGCAGCCCCTCTTTTGCAACTAATGGAAAACTGTTTTTT
j_call: TRBJ1-5; clone_size: many; d_call: NA; v_call: TRBV19; cdr3_aa: CASSTHGSNQPQHF; cdr3_nt: TGTGCCAGTAGTACCCACGGGAGCAATCAGCCCCAGCATTTT
j_call: TRBJ1-1; clone_size: few; d_call: NA; v_call: TRBV19; cdr3_aa: CASSIPGTWGTEAFF; cdr3_nt: TGTGCCAGTAGTATACCAGGGACGTGGGGCACTGAAGCTTTCTTT
j_call: TRBJ1-4; clone_size: few; d_call: TRBD1; v_call: TRBV7-2; cdr3_aa: CASSLGGQVFNEKLFF; cdr3_nt: TGTGCCAGCAGCTTAGGGGGACAGGTCTTTAATGAAAAACTGTTTTTT
j_call: TRBJ2-1; clone_size: few; d_call: NA; v_call: TRBV7-6; cdr3_aa: CASNDGGREQFF; cdr3_nt: TGTGCCAGCAACGACGGGGGCAGAGAGCAGTTCTTC
j_call: TRBJ2-3; clone_size: many; d_call: NA; v_call: TRBV29-1; cdr3_aa: CSVDMIPSTDTQYF; cdr3_nt: TGCAGCGTCGACATGATACCTAGCACAGATACGCAGTATTTT
j_call: TRBJ2-7; clone_size: NA; d_call: NA; v_call: TRBV4-1; cdr3_aa: CASSQLRGSDYEQYF; cdr3_nt: TGCGCCAGCAGCCAACTGAGAGGTTCGGACTACGAGCAGTACTTC
j_call: TRBJ2-1; clone_size: NA; d_call: TRBD2; v_call: TRBV6-5; cdr3_aa: CASGLAVGYNEQFF; cdr3_nt: TGTGCCAGCGGGCTAGCGGTTGGGTACAATGAGCAGTTCTTC
j_call: TRBJ1-2; clone_size: few; d_call: NA; v_call: TRBV5-3; cdr3_aa: CARSSKSRGACANYGYTF; cdr3_nt: TGTGCCAGAAGCTCGAAGTCCAGGGGCGCCTGCGCTAACTATGGCTACACCTTC
j_call: TRBJ2-5; clone_size: many; d_call: TRBD1; v_call: TRBV5-4; cdr3_aa: CASSLAGTGRTIETQYF; cdr3_nt: TGTGCCAGCAGCTTGGCTGGGACAGGACGTACGATAGAGACCCAGTACTTC